A selection of T cell receptor beta chains follows, all from one sample in a study of T cell changes during pregnancy in multiple sclerosis. Clones were sequenced by immunoSEQ multiplex PCR, and TCRdb holds only the in-frame ones, with some missing. In the table there are about 52,000 clones, 90% to 95% of which are singletons. The sequencing here drew on CD4+ T cells from peripheral blood mononuclear cells, taken before pregnancy. All receptors come from a female donor with multiple sclerosis, enrolled in a pregnancy study. Both conserved end residues are trimmed from each CDR3.

CDR3aa: ASAPGTANTEAF
v_gene: TRBV2

CDR3aa: ASSLTGYEQY
v_gene: TRBV28

CDR3aa: ASSGLAPNEQF
v_gene: TRBV6-1

CDR3aa: SVEGHLGPEAF
v_gene: TRBV29-1

CDR3aa: ASSFGEGREKLF
v_gene: TRBV9

CDR3aa: ATGSGTGRQNEKLF
v_gene: TRBV15

CDR3aa: ASSSLRTGSNYGYT
v_gene: TRBV5-1

CDR3aa: ASSFGTSGYNEQF
v_gene: TRBV5-6

CDR3aa: ASSQEVRGLSREQY
v_gene: TRBV4-2

CDR3aa: ASRTSGSADTQY
v_gene: TRBV6-5

CDR3aa: ASSTGSNTGELF
v_gene: TRBV5-1

CDR3aa: ASSTDRGNQPQH
v_gene: TRBV19

CDR3aa: ASSAATSGPNEQF
v_gene: TRBV9

CDR3aa: ASSENQWLSTNTGELF
v_gene: TRBV9

CDR3aa: ASSDGELYGYT
v_gene: TRBV2

CDR3aa: ASSLFLGAIPYEQY
v_gene: TRBV7-2

CDR3aa: ASPLAGVCEQY
v_gene: TRBV5-4

CDR3aa: ASSTYRGEQY
v_gene: TRBV9

CDR3aa: ASSLNRARDEQF
v_gene: TRBV27

CDR3aa: ASSQGQGNEKLF
v_gene: TRBV4-1

CDR3aa: ASSPPFPGAEAF
v_gene: TRBV18

CDR3aa: ASSEHGSYNEQF
v_gene: TRBV6-5

CDR3aa: ASSATGDYGYT
v_gene: TRBV7-9

CDR3aa: ASSQVGQGEVAYEQY
v_gene: TRBV4-3

CDR3aa: ASSAGDSSYGYT
v_gene: TRBV9

CDR3aa: ASSLDPAAAYNEQF
v_gene: TRBV11-3

CDR3aa: ASTDPGQAGTDTQY
v_gene: TRBV27

CDR3aa: ASSLQGATYEQY
v_gene: TRBV7-2

CDR3aa: ASSLVIDSGKNIQY
v_gene: TRBV5-1

CDR3aa: ASSLAGAGEDTQY
v_gene: TRBV7-9

CDR3aa: VRSPEEAGDTGELF
v_gene: TRBV7-5